Listed below are T cell receptor beta chains from one sample, sequenced in a study of beta chain features in type 1 diabetes. The assay was immunoSEQ multiplex PCR, and TCRdb's table has in-frame clones only and misses some. The data contain some 150,000 clones, about 13% of them singletons. The specimen sequenced was central memory CD4+ T cells from blood. These receptors all come from a man between 18 and 35 years old with type 1 diabetes. Both conserved end residues are part of each CDR3. The D gene is left open where the match is weak. Not all rows give a size; the values are once, few, many and, for expanded clones, a class.

>many|NA|TRBV4-1|TRBJ2-7
CASSPGEGAEEQYF
TGCGCCAGCAGCCCAGGGGAGGGGGCGGAAGAGCAGTACTTC
>few|NA|TRBV9|TRBJ2-6
CASSVWGAGGANVLTF
TGTGCCAGCAGCGTTTGGGGAGCGGGCGGGGCCAACGTCCTGACTTTC
>few|NA|TRBV5-1|TRBJ2-7
CASKVGSAYEQYF
TGCGCCAGCAAAGTGGGTTCGGCCTACGAGCAGTACTTC
>NA|NA|TRBV27|TRBJ1-5
CASSITRGPRQPQHF
TGTGCCAGCTCGATCACCAGGGGCCCCAGGCAGCCCCAGCATTTT
>few|NA|TRBV7-2|TRBJ2-5
CASSYPRNTETQYF
TGTGCCAGCAGTTACCCCAGAAACACGGAGACCCAGTACTTC
>NA|NA|TRBV10-3|TRBJ2-1
CAIMGDSENEQFF
TGTGCCATAATGGGGGACTCTGAAAATGAGCAGTTCTTC
>NA|NA|TRBV20-1|TRBJ1-2
CSARDGLGYTF
TGCAGTGCTAGAGATGGACTAGGCTACACCTTC
>few|TRBD2|TRBV9|TRBJ2-5
CASSVALREEETQYF
TGTGCCAGCAGCGTAGCCCTCCGGGAGGAAGAGACCCAGTACTTC
>NA|NA|TRBV2|TRBJ2-5
CASRGNEETQYF
TGTGCCAGCAGGGGTAACGAAGAGACCCAGTACTTC
>NA|NA|TRBV6-1|TRBJ1-5
CASRSAVYQPQHF
TGTGCCAGCAGAAGCGCCGTGTATCAGCCCCAGCATTTT
>NA|NA|TRBV9|TRBJ2-7
CASSVEARDYEQYF
TGTGCCAGCAGCGTAGAGGCCAGAGACTACGAGCAGTACTTC
>few|NA|TRBV7-9|TRBJ1-1
CASSLAGASEAFF
TGTGCCAGCAGCTTAGCTGGGGCAAGTGAAGCTTTCTTT
>NA|NA|TRBV20-1|TRBJ1-1
CSAREQRDAFF
TGCAGTGCTAGAGAACAGAGGGACGCTTTCTTT
>NA|TRBD1|TRBV18|TRBJ1-2
CASTPGQGAVYGYTF
TGTGCCAGCACCCCGGGACAGGGGGCTGTCTATGGCTACACCTTC
>few|TRBD1|TRBV2|TRBJ1-1
CASSGQGVEAFF
TGTGCCAGCAGTGGACAGGGGGTTGAAGCTTTCTTT
>few|NA|TRBV7-2|TRBJ1-1
CASSPRRATEAFF
TGTGCCAGCAGCCCGCGCAGGGCCACTGAAGCTTTCTTT
>NA|TRBD1|TRBV6-5|TRBJ2-3
CASSRTGGIGDTQYF
TGTGCCAGCAGCCGGACAGGGGGCATAGGAGATACGCAGTATTTT
>NA|NA|TRBV11-3|TRBJ2-1
CASSLDHERGFNEQFF
TGTGCCAGCAGCTTAGATCACGAAAGGGGGTTCAATGAGCAGTTCTTC
>NA|TRBD1|TRBV29-1|TRBJ2-7
CSVRQGAEQYF
TGCAGCGTTCGACAGGGTGCCGAGCAGTACTTC
>NA|TRBD2|TRBV5-6|TRBJ2-1
CASSFPGLAGGYNEQFF
TGTGCCAGCAGCTTCCCGGGACTAGCGGGGGGTTACAATGAGCAGTTCTTC
>few|NA|TRBV19|TRBJ1-4
CASSPPTGITTNEKLFF
TGTGCCAGTAGTCCGCCGACAGGAATAACAACTAATGAAAAACTGTTTTTT
>NA|TRBD2|TRBV19|TRBJ2-1
CASSIPSTSGNNEQFF
TGTGCCAGTAGTATCCCCTCCACTAGCGGTAACAATGAGCAGTTCTTC
>few|NA|TRBV29-1|TRBJ1-6
CSVQDSNSPLHF
TGCAGCGTACAGGACAGTAATTCACCCCTCCACTTT
>once|NA|TRBV11-3|TRBJ2-1
CASSLGSYNEQFF
TGTGCCAGCAGCTTAGGAAGCTACAATGAGCAGTTCTTC
>NA|NA|TRBV19|TRBJ2-3
CASAAELGALGTQYF
TGTGCCAGTGCCGCCGAGCTAGGCGCCCTTGGCACGCAGTATTTT
>NA|TRBD2|TRBV27|TRBJ2-7
CASATDGSGGRYEQYF
TGTGCCAGCGCAACCGATGGCAGCGGGGGAAGGTACGAGCAGTACTTC